This T cell receptor (beta chain) is from a study of regulatory dendritic cells for organ transplantation. Concerning this clone: Its antigen is unknown.

Study-level results: Mature dendritic cells appeared to drive more memory CD8+ clonal expansion than regulatory ones.

Generated by immunoSEQ multiplex PCR, the TCRdb table keeps only in-frame clones and is missing some. The sample lists some 19,000 clones, 74% seen once, with approximately 0.9% in the top ten. This CDR3 has 14 amino acids. V was cut by 1 base and J by 4 bases, with 10 bases left in between. CDR1 and CDR2 from the germline V gene are SGHTA and FQGNSA. The chain combines TRBV7-2 with TRBJ1-2; D not certain. The clonotype comes from a human donor in good health. The sample was memory CD4+ T cells from blood. Subset given: CD45RO+ memory T cells. The CDR3 here is CASSLGLAGYGYTF. For the CDR3, the DNA is TGTGCCAGCAGCTTAGGCTTGGCAGGCTATGGCTACACCTTC.